A selection of T cell receptor beta chains follows, all from one sample in a study of blood T cell repertoires in COVID-19. Here immunoSEQ multiplex PCR was the method, and the copy in TCRdb shows in-frame clones only, minus some. Here the sample spans some 130,000 clones, approximately 83% being singletons. Sequenced sample: peripheral blood. Receptors originate from a woman between 50 and 59 years old who had recovered from COVID-19. Each CDR3 is given with its conserved first and last residue. D genes are given only for firm matches. A clone size is listed for some rows: how often the clone was seen (once, few, many), or a class if it is expanded.

J	D	V	size	length	CDR3	DNA
TRBJ1-1	NA	TRBV27	NA	14	CASTTTGSNTEAFF	TGTGCCAGCACCACGACAGGATCGAACACTGAAGCTTTCTTT
TRBJ1-2	NA	TRBV11-2	NA	11	CASRGAYGYTF	TGTGCCAGCCGTGGGGCCTATGGCTACACCTTC
TRBJ2-3	TRBD1	TRBV2	NA	15	CASSQGTGGEDTQYF	TGTGCCAGCAGCCAAGGGACAGGGGGCGAGGATACGCAGTATTTT
TRBJ1-2	NA	TRBV28	NA	12	CASSPQGYGYTF	TGTGCCAGCAGTCCCCAGGGCTATGGCTACACCTTC
TRBJ2-3	NA	TRBV5-6	NA	17	CASSAQPAVVSTDTQYF	TGTGCCAGCAGCGCTCAACCGGCGGTAGTAAGCACAGATACGCAGTATTTT
TRBJ1-1	NA	TRBV2	NA	15	CASRIRGNGNTEAFF	TGTGCCAGCAGGATTAGGGGTAATGGGAACACTGAAGCTTTCTTT
TRBJ2-5	NA	TRBV5-1	NA	16	CASSVTSDSLQETQYF	TGCGCCAGCAGCGTTACCTCTGACAGCCTCCAAGAGACCCAGTACTTC
TRBJ1-1	NA	TRBV7-9	NA	13	CASSAPGGTEAFF	TGTGCCAGCAGCGCCCCGGGGGGGACTGAAGCTTTCTTT
TRBJ2-1	TRBD2	TRBV5-1	once	16	CASSNRGLAGNNEQFF	TGCGCCAGCAGCAACCGGGGACTAGCGGGAAACAATGAGCAGTTCTTC
TRBJ2-1	TRBD1	TRBV19	few	14	CASSPRDSNNEQFF	TGTGCCAGTAGTCCTCGGGACAGCAACAATGAGCAGTTCTTC
TRBJ1-2	NA	TRBV5-6	NA	16	CASSLFDRDFNYGYTF	TGTGCCAGCAGCTTATTCGACAGAGATTTTAACTATGGCTACACCTTC
TRBJ2-5	TRBD1	TRBV4-1	once	20	CASSLLGTGRQVLAQETQYF	TGCGCCAGCAGCCTGTTGGGGACAGGGAGGCAAGTACTCGCCCAAGAGACCCAGTACTTC
TRBJ2-7	TRBD1	TRBV5-4	NA	17	CASSPTPPLGQGGEQYF	TGTGCCAGCAGCCCCACCCCCCCGTTGGGACAGGGAGGTGAGCAGTACTTC
TRBJ1-1	NA	TRBV11-2	NA	15	CASSSSTGLNTEAFF	TGTGCCAGCAGCTCTTCAACAGGTCTGAACACTGAAGCTTTCTTT
TRBJ1-2	NA	TRBV18	NA	14	CASSRSGEGDGYTF	TGTGCCAGCTCGCGATCCGGAGAGGGTGATGGCTACACCTTC
TRBJ1-4	TRBD1	TRBV2	NA	16	CASSSITGTGSRKLFF	TGTGCCAGCAGTTCCATCACCGGGACAGGGAGTCGAAAACTGTTTTTT
TRBJ2-3	NA	TRBV11-3	NA	13	CASSLDVEDTQYF	TGTGCCAGCAGCTTAGATGTGGAGGATACGCAGTATTTT
TRBJ2-7	TRBD1	TRBV19	NA	16	CASSIAGQGPLYEQYF	TGTGCCAGTAGTATAGCTGGACAGGGTCCCCTCTACGAGCAGTACTTC
TRBJ2-7	TRBD1	TRBV5-1	NA	15	CASSLGTDRGYEQYF	TGCGCCAGCAGCTTGGGTACGGACAGGGGTTACGAGCAGTACTTC
TRBJ1-2	NA	TRBV28	once	12	CASQVLPYGYTF	TGTGCCAGCCAGGTTCTCCCTTATGGCTACACCTTC
TRBJ1-5	NA	TRBV2	NA	15	CASSEDPGVWQPQHF	TGTGCCAGCAGTGAGGATCCAGGGGTGTGGCAGCCCCAGCATTTT
TRBJ2-7	TRBD1	TRBV18	NA	12	CASATGASEQYF	TGTGCCAGCGCGACAGGGGCGAGCGAGCAGTACTTC
TRBJ1-4	NA	TRBV9	NA	16	CASSVGVGGTNEKLFF	TGTGCCAGCAGCGTAGGGGTTGGCGGGACTAATGAAAAACTGTTTTTT
TRBJ2-2	TRBD1	TRBV11-3	NA	16	CASSLRTGGRDGELFF	TGTGCCAGCAGCTTAAGAACAGGGGGACGAGACGGGGAGCTGTTTTTT
TRBJ2-3	TRBD2	TRBV4-1	NA	16	CASSRTSGGGRDTQYF	TGCGCCAGCAGTCGGACTAGCGGGGGGGGTAGGGATACGCAGTATTTT
TRBJ2-3	NA	TRBV12-5	few	13	CASGLDARDTQYF	TGTGCTAGTGGTTTGGACGCACGGGATACGCAGTATTTT
TRBJ2-1	TRBD2	TRBV11-3	NA	15	CASSLDGTSVNEQFF	TGTGCCAGCAGCTTAGACGGGACTAGCGTCAATGAGCAGTTCTTC
TRBJ1-1	TRBD1	TRBV6-2/TRBV6-3	NA	15	CASSLQGITNTEAFF	TGTGCCAGCAGTTTACAGGGGATTACGAACACTGAAGCTTTCTTT
TRBJ2-7	NA	TRBV7-2	NA	16	CASSLIPGNAPYEQYF	TGTGCCAGCAGCTTAATCCCGGGGAATGCCCCCTACGAGCAGTACTTC
TRBJ1-1	TRBD1	TRBV3-1/TRBV3-2	NA	15	CASRRAGGGYTEAFF	TGTGCCAGCAGGCGGGCAGGGGGCGGATACACTGAAGCTTTCTTT
TRBJ2-1	NA	TRBV9	NA	14	CASSVELYYNEQFF	TGTGCCAGCAGCGTAGAGCTCTATTACAATGAGCAGTTCTTC
TRBJ1-2	NA	TRBV7-2	NA	17	CASSLSTWGDPGGGYTF	TGTGCCAGCAGCTTGAGTACGTGGGGGGACCCAGGTGGTGGCTACACCTTC
TRBJ2-3	TRBD1	TRBV6-6	NA	15	CASNIPGQITDTQYF	TGTGCCAGCAACATCCCGGGACAGATCACAGATACGCAGTATTTT
TRBJ2-7	TRBD1	TRBV5-1	NA	15	CASSLAGQGAYEQYF	TGCGCCAGCAGCTTGGCGGGACAGGGGGCCTACGAGCAGTACTTC
TRBJ2-1	NA	TRBV12-3/TRBV12-4	NA	13	CASSFLPLAVAVF	TGTGCCAGCAGTTTTCTCCCTTTAGCGGTTGCAGTCTTC
TRBJ2-3	TRBD2	TRBV11-3	NA	20	CASSFRCGLQLAGGCDTQYF	TGTGCCAGCAGCTTTAGATGCGGATTACAACTAGCGGGGGGTTGTGATACGCAGTATTTT
TRBJ1-5	NA	TRBV4-3	NA	15	CASSQDPQPNLPQHF	TGCGCCAGCAGCCAAGACCCACAGCCCAACCTGCCCCAGCATTTT
TRBJ2-3	TRBD2	TRBV6-5	NA	15	CASSYSLAGLDTQYF	TGTGCCAGCAGTTACTCACTAGCGGGTCTAGATACGCAGTATTTT
TRBJ1-5	TRBD1	TRBV28	once	17	CASRRTGRERSNQPQHF	TGTGCCAGCAGACGGACAGGGCGGGAAAGGAGCAATCAGCCCCAGCATTTT
TRBJ2-1	TRBD1	TRBV29-1	NA	13	CSGTGTGYNEQFF	TGCAGCGGCACCGGGACAGGTTACAATGAGCAGTTCTTC
TRBJ1-5	NA	TRBV6-4	NA	16	CASRHGGVNSNQPQHF	TGTGCCAGCAGGCACGGGGGGGTTAATAGCAATCAGCCCCAGCATTTT
TRBJ1-5	NA	TRBV2	NA	16	CASRSNGAKGYQPQHF	TGTGCCAGCAGATCGAATGGGGCAAAGGGATACCAGCCCCAGCATTTT
TRBJ2-7	TRBD2	TRBV5-5	NA	16	CASSGVSGESSYEQYF	TGTGCCAGCAGTGGTGTCAGCGGGGAGTCTTCCTACGAGCAGTACTTC
TRBJ2-7	TRBD2	TRBV4-2	NA	18	CASSQDVTSAPKPYEQYF	TGTGCCAGCAGCCAAGATGTAACTAGCGCTCCCAAACCCTACGAGCAGTACTTC
TRBJ2-3	NA	TRBV7-9	NA	16	CASSRVSGSGPDTQYF	TGTGCCAGCAGCCGCGTGTCCGGGTCGGGTCCAGATACGCAGTATTTT
TRBJ2-2	TRBD2	TRBV7-9	NA	19	CAVVSPTLAGGPSTGELFF	TGTGCCGTCGTTTCCCCCACACTAGCGGGAGGGCCTAGCACCGGGGAGCTGTTTTTT
TRBJ1-2	TRBD1	TRBV11-2	NA	12	CASSPQGPGYTF	TGTGCCAGCAGCCCACAGGGGCCCGGCTACACCTTC
TRBJ2-5	NA	TRBV7-3	NA	15	CASSLSGSPSETQYF	TGTGCCAGCAGCTTATCTGGCTCACCTTCGGAGACCCAGTACTTC
TRBJ2-1	TRBD1	TRBV2	NA	12	CASSLAGTGKVF	TGTGCCAGCAGCCTCGCGGGGACAGGGAAAGTCTTC
TRBJ2-2	NA	TRBV3-1/TRBV3-2	NA	15	CASSHSSPNTGELFF	TGTGCCAGCAGCCATAGCAGTCCGAACACCGGGGAGCTGTTTTTT
TRBJ2-2	NA	TRBV7-2	NA	16	CASSSQRVRVPGELFF	TGTGCCAGCAGCTCACAGCGGGTTAGAGTGCCCGGGGAGCTGTTTTTT
TRBJ1-2	TRBD1	TRBV5-5	NA	13	CASQLTGLYGYTF	TGTGCCAGCCAACTGACAGGGCTCTATGGCTACACCTTC
TRBJ2-1	TRBD1	TRBV7-3	NA	14	CASSRNRGQDEQFF	TGTGCCAGCAGCAGAAACAGGGGGCAGGATGAGCAGTTCTTC
TRBJ2-7	NA	TRBV3-1/TRBV3-2	NA	16	CASSQYTPGGLYEQYF	TGTGCCAGCAGCCAATATACCCCCGGGGGGCTCTACGAGCAGTACTTC
TRBJ2-3	TRBD2	TRBV11-3	NA	15	CASSLVGSGRDTQYF	TGTGCCAGCAGCTTAGTGGGTAGCGGGAGAGATACGCAGTATTTT
TRBJ1-5	TRBD1	TRBV6-2/TRBV6-3	NA	15	CASSRGTGVNQPQHF	TGTGCCAGCAGCAGAGGAACAGGGGTTAACCAGCCCCAGCATTTT
TRBJ1-2	NA	TRBV7-8	NA	13	CASSYGGGSGYTF	TGTGCCAGCAGTTACGGCGGGGGGAGCGGCTACACCTTC
TRBJ2-2	NA	TRBV12-3/TRBV12-4	NA	13	CASSPGRTGELFF	TGTGCCAGCAGTCCTGGTAGAACCGGGGAGCTGTTTTTT
TRBJ1-2	NA	TRBV7-2	once	13	CASSRGWDYGYTF	TGTGCCAGCAGCCGCGGGTGGGACTATGGCTACACCTTC